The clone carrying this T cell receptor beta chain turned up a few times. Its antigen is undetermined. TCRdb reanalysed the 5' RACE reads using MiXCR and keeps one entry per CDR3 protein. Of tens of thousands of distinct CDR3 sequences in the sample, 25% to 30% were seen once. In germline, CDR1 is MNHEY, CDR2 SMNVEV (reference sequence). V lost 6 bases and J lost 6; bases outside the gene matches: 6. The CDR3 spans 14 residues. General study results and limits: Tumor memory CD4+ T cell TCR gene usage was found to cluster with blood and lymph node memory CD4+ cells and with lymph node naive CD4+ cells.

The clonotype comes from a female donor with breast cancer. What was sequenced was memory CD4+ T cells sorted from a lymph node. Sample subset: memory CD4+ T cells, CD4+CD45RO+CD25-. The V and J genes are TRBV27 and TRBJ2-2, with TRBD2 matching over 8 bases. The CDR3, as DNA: TGTGCCAGCAGAGCGGGAGTGGGGGCCGGGGAGCTGTTTTTT. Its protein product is CASRAGVGAGELFF.